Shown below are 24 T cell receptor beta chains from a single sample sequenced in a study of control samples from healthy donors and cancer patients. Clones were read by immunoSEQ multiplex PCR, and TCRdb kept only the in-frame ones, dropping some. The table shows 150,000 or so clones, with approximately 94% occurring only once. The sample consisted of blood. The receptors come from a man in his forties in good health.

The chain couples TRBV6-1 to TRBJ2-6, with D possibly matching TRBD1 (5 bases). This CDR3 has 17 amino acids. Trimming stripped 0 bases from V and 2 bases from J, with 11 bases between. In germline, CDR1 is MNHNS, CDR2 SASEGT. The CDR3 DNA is TGTGCCAGCAGTGAAGCCAGACGGACAACTGGGGCCAACGTCCTGACTTTC. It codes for CASSEARRTTGANVLTF.

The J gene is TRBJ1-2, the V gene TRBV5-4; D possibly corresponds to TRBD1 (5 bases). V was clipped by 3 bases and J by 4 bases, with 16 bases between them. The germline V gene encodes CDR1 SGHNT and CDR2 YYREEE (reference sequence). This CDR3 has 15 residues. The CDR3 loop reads CASSSGKGQLYGYTF. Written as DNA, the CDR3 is TGTGCCAGCAGCTCGGGCAAGGGGCAGCTCTATGGCTACACCTTC.

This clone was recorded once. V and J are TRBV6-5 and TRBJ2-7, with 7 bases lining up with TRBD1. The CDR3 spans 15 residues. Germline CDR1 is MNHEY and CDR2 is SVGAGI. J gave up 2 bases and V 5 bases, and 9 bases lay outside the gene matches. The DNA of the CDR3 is TGTGCCAGCAGTAAAACAGGGGAAGGGGCCTACGAGCAGTACTTC. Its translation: CASSKTGEGAYEQYF.

CDR3 DNA sequence: TGTGCCAGCAGCAACGGTATCGGGGTATATCGTCGCGGGGAGACAGTCCAAGAGGCCCAGTACTTC. Its protein is CASSNGIGVYRRGETVQEAQYF. This rearrangement joins TRBV21-1 to TRBJ2-5; the table calls TRBD2, which could not be checked here. TRBV21-1 constitutes a pseudogene. CDR3 size: 22 residues.

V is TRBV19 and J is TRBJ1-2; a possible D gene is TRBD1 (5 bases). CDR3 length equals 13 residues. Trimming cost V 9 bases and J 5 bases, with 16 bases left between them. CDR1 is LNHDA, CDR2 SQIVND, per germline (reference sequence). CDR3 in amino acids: CASSARALYGYTF. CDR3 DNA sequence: TGTGCCAGCTCTGCCAGGGCACTTTATGGCTACACCTTC.

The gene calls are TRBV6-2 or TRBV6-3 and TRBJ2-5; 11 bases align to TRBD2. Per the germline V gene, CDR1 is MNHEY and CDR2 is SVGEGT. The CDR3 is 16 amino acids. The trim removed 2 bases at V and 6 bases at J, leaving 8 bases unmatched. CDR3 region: CASSYDLAGGRKTQYF. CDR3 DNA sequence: TGTGCCAGCAGTTACGATCTAGCGGGGGGACGGAAGACCCAGTACTTC.

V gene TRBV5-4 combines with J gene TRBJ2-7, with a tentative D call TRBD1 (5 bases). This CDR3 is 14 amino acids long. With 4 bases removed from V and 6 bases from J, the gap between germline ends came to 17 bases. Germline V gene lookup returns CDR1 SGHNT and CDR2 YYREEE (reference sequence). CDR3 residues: CASSPVGREGEQYF. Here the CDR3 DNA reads TGTGCCAGCAGCCCGGTGGGCAGGGAAGGCGAGCAGTACTTC. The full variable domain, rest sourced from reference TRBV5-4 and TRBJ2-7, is ETGVTQSPTHLIKTRGQQVTLRCSSQSGHNTVSWYQQALGQGPQFIFQYYREEENGRGNFPPRFSGLQFPNYSSELNVNALELDDSALYLCASSPVGREGEQYFGPGTRLTVT.

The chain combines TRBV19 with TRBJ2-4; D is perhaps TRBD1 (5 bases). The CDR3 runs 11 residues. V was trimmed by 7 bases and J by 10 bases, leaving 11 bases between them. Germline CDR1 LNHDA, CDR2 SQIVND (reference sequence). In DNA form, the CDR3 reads TGTGCCAGTACCAGGGCCCAGATTCAGTACTTC. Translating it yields CASTRAQIQYF.

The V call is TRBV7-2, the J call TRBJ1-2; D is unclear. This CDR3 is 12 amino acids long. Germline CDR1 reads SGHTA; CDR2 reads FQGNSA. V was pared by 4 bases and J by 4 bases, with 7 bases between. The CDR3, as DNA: TGTGCCAGCAGCTCCCGATCCTATGGCTACACCTTC. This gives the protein CASSSRSYGYTF.

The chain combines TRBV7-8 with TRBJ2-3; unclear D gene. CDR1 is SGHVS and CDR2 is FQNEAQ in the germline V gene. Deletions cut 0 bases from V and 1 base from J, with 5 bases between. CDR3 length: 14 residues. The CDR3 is CASSLAARTDTQYF. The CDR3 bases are TGTGCCAGCAGCTTAGCCGCCCGCACAGATACGCAGTATTTT.

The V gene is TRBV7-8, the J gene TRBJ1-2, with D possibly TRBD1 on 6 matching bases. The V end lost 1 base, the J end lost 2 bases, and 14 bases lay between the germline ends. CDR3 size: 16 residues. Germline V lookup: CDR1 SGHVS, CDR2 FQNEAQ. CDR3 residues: CASSLDDGTRNYGYTF. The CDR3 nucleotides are TGTGCCAGCAGCTTAGATGACGGGACACGAAACTATGGCTACACCTTC.

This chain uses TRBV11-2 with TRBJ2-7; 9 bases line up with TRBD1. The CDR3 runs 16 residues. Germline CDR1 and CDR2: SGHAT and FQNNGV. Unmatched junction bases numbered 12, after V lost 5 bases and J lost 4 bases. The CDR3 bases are TGTGCCAGCAGCCCCCGGAGGGGGGGACAGGGTTACGAGCAGTACTTC. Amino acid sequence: CASSPRRGGQGYEQYF.

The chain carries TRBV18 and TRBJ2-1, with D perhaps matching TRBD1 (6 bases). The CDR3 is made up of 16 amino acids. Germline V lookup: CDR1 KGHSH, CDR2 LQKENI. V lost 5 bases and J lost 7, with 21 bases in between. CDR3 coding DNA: TGTGCCAGCTCAACATATTCCGGGACAAAGGGGAATGAGCAGTTCTTC. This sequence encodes CASSTYSGTKGNEQFF.

CDR3 bases: TGTGCCAGCAGCCCAAGGGGGGTAATGAACACTGAAGCTTTCTTT. Encoded protein: CASSPRGVMNTEAFF. The chain carries TRBV5-6 and TRBJ1-1; the D gene is possibly TRBD1 (6 bases). Per the germline V gene, CDR1 is SGHDT and CDR2 is YYEEEE. The V end was cut by 4 bases, the J end by 0 bases, with 13 bases between. This CDR3 spans 15 amino acids.

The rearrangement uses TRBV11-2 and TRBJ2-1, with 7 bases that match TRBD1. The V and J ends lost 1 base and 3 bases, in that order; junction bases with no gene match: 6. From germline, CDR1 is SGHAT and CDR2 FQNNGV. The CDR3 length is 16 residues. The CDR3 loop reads CASSLGGHRGYNEQFF. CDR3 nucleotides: TGTGCCAGCAGCTTAGGCGGTCACAGGGGCTACAATGAGCAGTTCTTC.

Here the CDR3 reads CASSLTGRVNEKLFF. CDR3 nucleotides: TGTGCCAGCAGCCTGACTGGGCGGGTGAATGAAAAACTGTTTTTT. The V and J genes are TRBV9 and TRBJ1-4, with D hard to call. V was trimmed by 4 bases and J by 5 bases, leaving 15 bases between them. Germline-derived CDR1 and CDR2 are SGDLS and YYNGEE. This CDR3 has 15 residues.

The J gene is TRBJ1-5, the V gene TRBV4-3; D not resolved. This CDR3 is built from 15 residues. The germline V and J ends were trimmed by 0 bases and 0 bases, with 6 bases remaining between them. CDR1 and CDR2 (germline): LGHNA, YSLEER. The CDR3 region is CASSQDTVSNQPQHF. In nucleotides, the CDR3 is TGCGCCAGCAGCCAAGATACAGTTAGCAATCAGCCCCAGCATTTT.

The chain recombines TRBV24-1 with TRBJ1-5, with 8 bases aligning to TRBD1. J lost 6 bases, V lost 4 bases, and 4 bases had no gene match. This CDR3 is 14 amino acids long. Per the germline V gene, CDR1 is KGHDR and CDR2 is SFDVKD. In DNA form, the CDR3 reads TGTGCCACCAGTGACCCAGACAGGGGTCAGCCCCAGCATTTT. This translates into CATSDPDRGQPQHF.

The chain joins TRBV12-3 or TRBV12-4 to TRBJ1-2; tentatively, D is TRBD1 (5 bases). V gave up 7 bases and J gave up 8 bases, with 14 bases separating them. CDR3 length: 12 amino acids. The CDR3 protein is CASNFRGGGYTF. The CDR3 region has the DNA TGTGCCAGCAATTTCCGGGGCGGCGGCTACACCTTC.

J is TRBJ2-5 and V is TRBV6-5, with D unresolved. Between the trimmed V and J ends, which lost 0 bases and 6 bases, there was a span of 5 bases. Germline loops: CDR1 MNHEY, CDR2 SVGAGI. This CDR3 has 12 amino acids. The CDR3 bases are TGTGCCAGCAGTTACTCAGGGCAGACCCAGTACTTC. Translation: CASSYSGQTQYF.

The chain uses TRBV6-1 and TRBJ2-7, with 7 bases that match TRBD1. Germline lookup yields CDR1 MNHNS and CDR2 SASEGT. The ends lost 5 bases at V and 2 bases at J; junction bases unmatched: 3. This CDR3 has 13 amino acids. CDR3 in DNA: TGTGCCAGCAGTAGACAGGGTCCCTACGAGCAGTACTTC. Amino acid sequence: CASSRQGPYEQYF.

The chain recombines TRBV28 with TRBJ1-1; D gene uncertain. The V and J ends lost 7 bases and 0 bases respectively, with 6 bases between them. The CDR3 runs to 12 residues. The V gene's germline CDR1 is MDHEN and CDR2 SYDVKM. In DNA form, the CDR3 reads TGTGCCAGCACGATCATGAACACTGAAGCTTTCTTT. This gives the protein CASTIMNTEAFF.

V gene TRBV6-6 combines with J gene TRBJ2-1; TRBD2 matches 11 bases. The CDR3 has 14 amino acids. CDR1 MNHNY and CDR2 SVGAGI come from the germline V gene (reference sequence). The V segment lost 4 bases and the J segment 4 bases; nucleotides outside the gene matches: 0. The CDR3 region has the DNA TGTGCCAGCAGTTCTAGCGGGGGGTACAATGAGCAGTTCTTC. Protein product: CASSSSGGYNEQFF.

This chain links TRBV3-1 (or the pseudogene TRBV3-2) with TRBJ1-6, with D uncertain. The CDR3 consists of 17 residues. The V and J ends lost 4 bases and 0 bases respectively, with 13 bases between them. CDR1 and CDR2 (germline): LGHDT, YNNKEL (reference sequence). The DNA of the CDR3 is TGTGCCAGCAGCCGAGTAGTCGGAAGCTCCTATAATTCACCCCTCCACTTT. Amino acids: CASSRVVGSSYNSPLHF.